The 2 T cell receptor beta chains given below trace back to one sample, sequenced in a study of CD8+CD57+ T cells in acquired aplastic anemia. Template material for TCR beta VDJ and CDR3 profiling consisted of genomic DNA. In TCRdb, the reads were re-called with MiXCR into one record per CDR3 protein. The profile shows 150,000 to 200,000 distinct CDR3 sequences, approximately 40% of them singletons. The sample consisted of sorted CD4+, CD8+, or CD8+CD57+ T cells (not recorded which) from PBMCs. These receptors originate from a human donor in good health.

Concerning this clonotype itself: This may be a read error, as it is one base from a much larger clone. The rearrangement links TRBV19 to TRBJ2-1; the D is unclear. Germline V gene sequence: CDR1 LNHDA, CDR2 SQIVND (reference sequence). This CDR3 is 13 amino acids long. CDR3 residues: CASSIISGTEQSF. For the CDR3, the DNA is TGTGCCAGTAGTATTATATCGGGTACTGAGCAGTCCTTC.

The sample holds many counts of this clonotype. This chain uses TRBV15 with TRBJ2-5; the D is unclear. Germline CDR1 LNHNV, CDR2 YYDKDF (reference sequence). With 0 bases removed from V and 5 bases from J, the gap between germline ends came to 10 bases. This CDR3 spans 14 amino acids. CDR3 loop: CATSRESTWETQYF. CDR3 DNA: TGTGCCACCAGCAGAGAATCTACCTGGGAGACCCAGTACTTC.